This note documents a single T cell receptor (beta chain) sequence. The germline V and J ends were trimmed by 6 bases and 7 bases, with 19 bases remaining between them. The CDR3 covers 15 residues. Germline V gene sequence: CDR1 MNHEY, CDR2 SVGAGI. The data were obtained in a study of cytomegalovirus exposure and HLA in healthy donors. 13 Jbeta primers and 60 Vbeta primers were used for the PCR. Generated by immunoSEQ multiplex PCR, the TCRdb table keeps only in-frame clones and is missing some. The sample shows about 200,000 clones, about three quarters of them seen only once. The chain couples TRBV6-5 to TRBJ2-1, with a possible D match to TRBD2 (5 bases). Sequenced sample: PBMCs. This TCR was sampled from a man between 40 and 49 years old in good health and CMV-seronegative. The CDR3 reads CASSTRGPTLNEQFF. CDR3 sequence (DNA): TGTGCCAGCAGCACACGGGGTCCGACGCTTAATGAGCAGTTCTTC.